Here is one T cell receptor beta chain with its context. The antigen is not known. Unique molecular identifiers had been added to the TCR beta cDNA libraries. T cells, about 0.95 to 11 million of them, yielded a few hundred thousand cDNA molecules. TCRdb itself ran the PCR reads through MiXCR, one entry per CDR3 protein. The data show about half a million distinct CDR3 sequences, approximately 31% seen once. This sample was taken from a study of post-analysis software for immune sequencing data. Study summary: The patients showed relapsing-remitting, secondary progressive and progressive-relapsing multiple sclerosis courses.

Broader study findings: In multiple sclerosis, normalized Chao1 diversity was significantly below that of controls. Strong co-clustering by F measure was seen for same-batch samples.

Sample: blood. The receptor was isolated from a girl aged 2-17 years with multiple sclerosis.

In nucleotides, the CDR3 is TGCAGTGCTTCACCCCTCAGACGGCGAAACGAGCAGTACTTC. Translating gives CSASPLRRRNEQYF. The chain has TRBV20-1 and TRBJ2-5, with D hard to call. The J call is doubtful: the DNA matches TRBJ2-7 better. Per germline, CDR1 DFQATT and CDR2 SNEGSKA (reference sequence). This CDR3 is 14 amino acids long.